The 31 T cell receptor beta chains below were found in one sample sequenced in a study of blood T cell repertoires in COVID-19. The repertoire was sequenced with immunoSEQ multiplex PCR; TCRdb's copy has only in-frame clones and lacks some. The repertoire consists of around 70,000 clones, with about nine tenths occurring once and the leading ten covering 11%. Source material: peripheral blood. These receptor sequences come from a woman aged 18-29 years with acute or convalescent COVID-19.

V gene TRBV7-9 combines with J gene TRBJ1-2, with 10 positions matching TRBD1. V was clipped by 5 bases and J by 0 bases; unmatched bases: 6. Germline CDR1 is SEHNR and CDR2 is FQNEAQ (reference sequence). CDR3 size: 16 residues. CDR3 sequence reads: CASSLAGTGANYGYTF. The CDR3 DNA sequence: TGTGCCAGCAGCCTTGCAGGGACAGGGGCTAACTATGGCTACACCTTC.

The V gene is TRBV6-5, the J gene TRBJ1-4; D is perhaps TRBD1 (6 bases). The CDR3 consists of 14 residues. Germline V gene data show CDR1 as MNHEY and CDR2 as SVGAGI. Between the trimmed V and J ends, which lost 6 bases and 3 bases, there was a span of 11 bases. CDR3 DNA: TGTGCCAGCAGAAGGGACACAGCTAATGAAAAACTGTTTTTT. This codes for CASRRDTANEKLFF.

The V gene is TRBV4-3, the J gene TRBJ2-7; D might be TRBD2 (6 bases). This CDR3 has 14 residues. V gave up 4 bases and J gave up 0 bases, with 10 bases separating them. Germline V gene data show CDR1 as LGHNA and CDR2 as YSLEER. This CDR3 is CASSPGESSYEQYF. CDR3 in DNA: TGCGCCAGCAGCCCGGGGGAGAGCTCCTACGAGCAGTACTTC.

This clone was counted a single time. The CDR3, as DNA: TGTGCCAGCAGCGTAGGAAACAGGGGGCGTAGCCAAGAGACCCAGTACTTC. Amino acid sequence: CASSVGNRGRSQETQYF. The chain is built from TRBV7-9 and TRBJ2-5; 9 nucleotides agree with TRBD1. Germline values: CDR1 SEHNR, CDR2 FQNEAQ (reference sequence). This CDR3 spans 17 amino acids. V shed 5 bases, J shed 1 base, and the junction held 11 bases outside the gene matches.

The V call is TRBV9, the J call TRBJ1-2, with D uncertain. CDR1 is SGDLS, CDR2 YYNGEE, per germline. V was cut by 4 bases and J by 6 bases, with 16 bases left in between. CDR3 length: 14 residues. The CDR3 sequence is CASSQDGVRDGYTF. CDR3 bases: TGTGCCAGCAGCCAAGACGGGGTTCGGGATGGCTACACCTTC. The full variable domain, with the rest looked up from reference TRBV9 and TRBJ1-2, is DSGVTQTPKHLITATGQRVTLRCSPRSGDLSVYWYQQSLDQGLQFLIQYYNGEERAKGNILERFSAQQFPDLHSELNLSSLELGDSALYFCASSQDGVRDGYTFGSGTRLTVV.

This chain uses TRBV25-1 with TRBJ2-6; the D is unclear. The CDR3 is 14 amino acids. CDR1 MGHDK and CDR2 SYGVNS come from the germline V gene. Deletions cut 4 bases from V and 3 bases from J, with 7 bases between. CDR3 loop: CASSGDFGANVLTF. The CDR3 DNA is TGTGCCAGCAGTGGAGACTTTGGGGCCAACGTCCTGACTTTC.

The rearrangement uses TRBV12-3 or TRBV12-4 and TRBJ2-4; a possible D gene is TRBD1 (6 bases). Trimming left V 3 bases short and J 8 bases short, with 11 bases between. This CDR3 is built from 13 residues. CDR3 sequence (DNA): TGTGCCAGCAGTTTTCGGGACATCGACATTCAGTACTTC. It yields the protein CASSFRDIDIQYF.

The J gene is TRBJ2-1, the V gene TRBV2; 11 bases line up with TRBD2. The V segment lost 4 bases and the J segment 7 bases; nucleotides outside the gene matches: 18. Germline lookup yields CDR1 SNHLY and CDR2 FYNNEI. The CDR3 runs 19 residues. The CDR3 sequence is CASSAKTSGVYLGNNEQFF. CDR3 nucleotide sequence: TGTGCCAGCAGTGCTAAGACTAGCGGGGTGTACTTGGGGAATAATGAGCAGTTCTTC. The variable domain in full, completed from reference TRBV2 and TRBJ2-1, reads EPEVTQTPSHQVTQMGQEVILRCVPISNHLYFYWYRQILGQKVEFLVSFYNNEISEKSEIFDDQFSVERPDGSNFTLKIRSTKLEDSAMYFCASSAKTSGVYLGNNEQFFGPGTRLTVL.

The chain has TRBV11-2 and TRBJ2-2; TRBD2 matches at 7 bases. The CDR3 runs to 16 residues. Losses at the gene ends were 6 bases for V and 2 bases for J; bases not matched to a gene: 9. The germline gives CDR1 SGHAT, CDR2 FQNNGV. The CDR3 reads CASSQLLAGNTGELFF. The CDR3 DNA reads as TGTGCCAGCAGTCAACTTTTAGCGGGTAACACCGGGGAGCTGTTTTTT.

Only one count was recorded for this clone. The CDR3 sequence: CASSYSDRRLYNEQFF. The CDR3 region has the DNA TGTGCCAGCAGTTACAGTGACAGAAGACTCTACAATGAGCAGTTCTTC. The chain couples TRBV6-2 or TRBV6-3 to TRBJ2-1, with D tentatively TRBD1 (5 bases). Germline V lookup: CDR1 MNHEY, CDR2 SVGEGT. The CDR3 covers 16 residues. Trimming pared 2 bases from V and 3 bases from J, leaving 14 bases between.

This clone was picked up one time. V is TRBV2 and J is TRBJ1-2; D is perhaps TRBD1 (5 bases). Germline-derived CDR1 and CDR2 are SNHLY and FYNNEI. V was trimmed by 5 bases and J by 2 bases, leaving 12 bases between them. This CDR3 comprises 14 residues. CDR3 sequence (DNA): TGTGCCAGCAGTAGGTCTCAGGGCAACTATGGCTACACCTTC. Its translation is CASSRSQGNYGYTF.

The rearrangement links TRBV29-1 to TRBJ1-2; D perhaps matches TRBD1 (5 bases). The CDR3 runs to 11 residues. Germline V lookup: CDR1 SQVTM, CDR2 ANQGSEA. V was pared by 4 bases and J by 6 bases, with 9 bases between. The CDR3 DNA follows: TGCAGCGTTGGAGCGGGGCATGGCTACACCTTC. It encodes CSVGAGHGYTF.

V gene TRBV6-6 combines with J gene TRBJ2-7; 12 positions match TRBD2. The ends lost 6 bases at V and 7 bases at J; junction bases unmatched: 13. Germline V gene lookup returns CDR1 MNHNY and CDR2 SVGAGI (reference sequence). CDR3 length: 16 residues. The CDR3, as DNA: TGTGCCAGCAGCAATACCCTAGCGGGAGGGTCGGGTGAGCAGTACTTC. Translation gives CASSNTLAGGSGEQYF.

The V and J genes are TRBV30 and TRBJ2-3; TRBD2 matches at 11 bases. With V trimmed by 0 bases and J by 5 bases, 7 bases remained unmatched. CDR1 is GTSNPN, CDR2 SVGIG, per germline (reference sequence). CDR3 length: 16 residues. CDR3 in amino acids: CAWSVLLAGVRDTQYF. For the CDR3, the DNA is TGTGCCTGGAGTGTACTACTAGCGGGAGTTCGAGATACGCAGTATTTT.

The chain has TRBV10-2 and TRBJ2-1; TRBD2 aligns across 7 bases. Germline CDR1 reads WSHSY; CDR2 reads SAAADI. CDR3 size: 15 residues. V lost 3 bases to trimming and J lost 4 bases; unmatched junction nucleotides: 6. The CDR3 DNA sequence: TGCGCCAGCAGTGATGGGAGGGTTGGTTACAATGAGCAGTTCTTC. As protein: CASSDGRVGYNEQFF.

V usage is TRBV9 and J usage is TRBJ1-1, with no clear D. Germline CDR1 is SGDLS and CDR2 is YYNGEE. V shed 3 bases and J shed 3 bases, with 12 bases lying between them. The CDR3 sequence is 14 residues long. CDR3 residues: CASSAIHSYTEAFF. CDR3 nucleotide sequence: TGTGCCAGCAGCGCGATACATTCCTACACTGAAGCTTTCTTT.

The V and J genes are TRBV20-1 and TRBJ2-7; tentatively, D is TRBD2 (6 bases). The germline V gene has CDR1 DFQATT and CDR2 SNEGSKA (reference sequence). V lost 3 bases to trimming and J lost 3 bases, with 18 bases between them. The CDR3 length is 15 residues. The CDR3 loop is CSASRANGTGYEQYF. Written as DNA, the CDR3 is TGCAGTGCTAGTCGGGCCAACGGGACTGGCTACGAGCAGTACTTC.

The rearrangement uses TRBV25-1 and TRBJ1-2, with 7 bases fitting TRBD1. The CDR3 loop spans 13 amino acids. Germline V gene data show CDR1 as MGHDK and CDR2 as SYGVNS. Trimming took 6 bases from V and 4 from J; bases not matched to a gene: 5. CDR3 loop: CASSPGQSYGYTF. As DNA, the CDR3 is TGTGCCAGCAGCCCGGGACAGAGCTATGGCTACACCTTC.

CDR3 in amino acids: CASNTQGTEAFF. CDR3 nucleotides: TGTGCCAGCAATACCCAGGGGACTGAAGCTTTCTTT. The rearrangement joins TRBV2 to TRBJ1-1, with D possibly TRBD1 on 6 matching bases. Germline lookup yields CDR1 SNHLY and CDR2 FYNNEI. V gave up 7 bases and J gave up 5 bases, with 11 bases separating them. The CDR3 contains 12 residues.

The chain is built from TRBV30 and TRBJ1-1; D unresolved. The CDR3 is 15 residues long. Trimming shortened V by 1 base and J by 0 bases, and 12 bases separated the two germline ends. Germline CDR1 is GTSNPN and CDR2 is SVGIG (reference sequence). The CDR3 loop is CAWSASLRMNTEAFF. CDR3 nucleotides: TGTGCCTGGAGTGCATCCCTGAGGATGAACACTGAAGCTTTCTTT.

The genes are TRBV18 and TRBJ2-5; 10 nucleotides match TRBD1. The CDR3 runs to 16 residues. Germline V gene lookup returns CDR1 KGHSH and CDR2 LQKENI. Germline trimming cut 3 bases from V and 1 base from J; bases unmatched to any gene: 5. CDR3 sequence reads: CASSPPGQGFQETQYF. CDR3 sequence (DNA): TGTGCCAGCTCACCCCCGGGACAGGGGTTCCAAGAGACCCAGTACTTC.

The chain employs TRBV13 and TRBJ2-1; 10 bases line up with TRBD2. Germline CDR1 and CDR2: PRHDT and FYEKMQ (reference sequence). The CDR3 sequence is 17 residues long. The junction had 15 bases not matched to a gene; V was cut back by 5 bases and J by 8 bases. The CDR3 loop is CASSEGAGGHVIHEQFF. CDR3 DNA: TGTGCCAGCAGCGAGGGAGCGGGGGGGCATGTGATCCATGAGCAGTTCTTC.

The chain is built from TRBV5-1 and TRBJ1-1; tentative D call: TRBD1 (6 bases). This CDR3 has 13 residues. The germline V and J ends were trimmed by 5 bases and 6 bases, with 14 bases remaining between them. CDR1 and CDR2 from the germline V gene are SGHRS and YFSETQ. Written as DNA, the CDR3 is TGCGCCAGCAGTCCAGGGGATAGTTCTGAAGCTTTCTTT. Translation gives CASSPGDSSEAFF.

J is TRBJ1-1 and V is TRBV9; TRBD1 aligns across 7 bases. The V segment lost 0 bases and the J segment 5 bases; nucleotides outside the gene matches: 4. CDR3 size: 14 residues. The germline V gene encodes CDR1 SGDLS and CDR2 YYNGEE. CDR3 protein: CASSVADRVTEAFF. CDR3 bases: TGTGCCAGCAGCGTAGCCGACAGGGTTACTGAAGCTTTCTTT. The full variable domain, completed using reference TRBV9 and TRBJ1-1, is DSGVTQTPKHLITATGQRVTLRCSPRSGDLSVYWYQQSLDQGLQFLIQYYNGEERAKGNILERFSAQQFPDLHSELNLSSLELGDSALYFCASSVADRVTEAFFGQGTRLTVV.

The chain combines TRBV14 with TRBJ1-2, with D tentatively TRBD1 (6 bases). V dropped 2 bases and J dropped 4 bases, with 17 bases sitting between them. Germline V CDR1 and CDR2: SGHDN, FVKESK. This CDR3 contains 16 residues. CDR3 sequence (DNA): TGTGCCAGCAGCCAACATCAACGGGGGGCTGGCTATGGCTACACCTTC. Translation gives CASSQHQRGAGYGYTF.

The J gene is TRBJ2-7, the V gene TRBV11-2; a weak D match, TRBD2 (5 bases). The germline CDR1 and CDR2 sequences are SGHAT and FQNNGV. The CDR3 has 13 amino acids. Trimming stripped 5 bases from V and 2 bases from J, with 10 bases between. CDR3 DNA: TGTGCCAGCAGCCTTTCCGGGACCTACGAGCAGTACTTC. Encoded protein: CASSLSGTYEQYF.

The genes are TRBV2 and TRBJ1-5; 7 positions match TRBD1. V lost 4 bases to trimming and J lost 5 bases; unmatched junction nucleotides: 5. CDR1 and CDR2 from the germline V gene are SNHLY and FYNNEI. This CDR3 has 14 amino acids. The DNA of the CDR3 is TGTGCCAGCAGTGTAGACAGGGCCTATCAGCCCCAGCATTTT. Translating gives CASSVDRAYQPQHF. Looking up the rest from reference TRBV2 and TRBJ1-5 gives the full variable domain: EPEVTQTPSHQVTQMGQEVILRCVPISNHLYFYWYRQILGQKVEFLVSFYNNEISEKSEIFDDQFSVERPDGSNFTLKIRSTKLEDSAMYFCASSVDRAYQPQHFGDGTRLSIL.

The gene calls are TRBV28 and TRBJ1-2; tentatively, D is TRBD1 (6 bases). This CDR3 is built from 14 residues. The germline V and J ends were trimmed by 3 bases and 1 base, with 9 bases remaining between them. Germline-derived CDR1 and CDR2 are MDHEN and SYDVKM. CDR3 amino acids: CASSLTGLNYGYTF. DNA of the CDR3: TGTGCCAGCAGTTTGACAGGCCTTAACTATGGCTACACCTTC.

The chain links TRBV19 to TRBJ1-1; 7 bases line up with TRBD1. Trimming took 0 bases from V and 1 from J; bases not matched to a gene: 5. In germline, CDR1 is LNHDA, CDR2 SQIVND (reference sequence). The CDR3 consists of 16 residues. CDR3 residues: CASSIDQGVSNTEAFF. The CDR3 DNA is TGTGCCAGTAGTATAGACCAGGGGGTATCGAACACTGAAGCTTTCTTT.

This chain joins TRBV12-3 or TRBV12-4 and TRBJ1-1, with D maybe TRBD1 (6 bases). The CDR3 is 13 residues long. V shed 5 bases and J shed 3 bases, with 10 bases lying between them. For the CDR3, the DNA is TGTGCCAGCAGTCAGGGGTGGTACACTGAAGCTTTCTTT. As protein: CASSQGWYTEAFF.

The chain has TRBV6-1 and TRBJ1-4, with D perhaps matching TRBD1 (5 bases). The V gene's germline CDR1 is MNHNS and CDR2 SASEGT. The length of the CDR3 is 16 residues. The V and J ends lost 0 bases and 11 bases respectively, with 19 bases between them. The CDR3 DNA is TGTGCCAGCAGTGAAGCTGCCGGGGGTGAGAGTTTGAAACTGTTTTTT. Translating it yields CASSEAAGGESLKLFF.